The 17 T cell receptor beta chains presented below share a single source sample, sequenced in a study of early T cells in non-severe SARS-CoV-2 infection. TCRdb re-analysed the 5' RACE reads in MiXCR, keeping a single row per CDR3 protein. This sample has more than 90,000 distinct CDR3 sequences, with roughly an eighth found just once. The sequenced sample was whole blood. The receptors were gathered from an adult who was a healthcare worker with PCR-confirmed SARS-CoV-2 infection or an uninfected control (not recorded which).

This clonotype occurred many times. This chain's CDR3 is CASSLIPGGSYGYTF. The CDR3 DNA reads as TGTGCCAGCAGCTTAATTCCAGGGGGATCCTATGGCTACACCTTC. This sequence joins TRBV7-9 and TRBJ1-2, with 7 bases lining up with TRBD1. The ends lost 2 bases at V and 4 bases at J; junction bases unmatched: 7. The CDR3 spans 15 residues. Germline lookup yields CDR1 SEHNR and CDR2 FQNEAQ (reference sequence).

This chain connects TRBV7-2 to TRBJ2-7; 12 positions match TRBD2. V was clipped by 5 bases and J by 7 bases; unmatched bases: 6. The germline V gene has CDR1 SGHTA and CDR2 FQGNSA. This CDR3 spans 14 amino acids. CDR3 sequence reads: CASSVLAGGGEQYF. The CDR3 nucleotides are TGTGCCAGCAGCGTACTAGCGGGGGGCGGTGAGCAGTACTTC.

This clonotype has just a few counts. V usage is TRBV20-1 and J usage is TRBJ1-6, with TRBD1 as a possible D gene (5 bases). Germline CDR1 reads DFQATT; CDR2 reads SNEGSKA (reference sequence). This CDR3 region has 12 residues. The V and J ends lost 4 bases and 10 bases respectively, with 11 bases between them. CDR3 DNA sequence: TGCAGTGCTAACCCCTCAGGGTCACCCCTCCACTTT. Amino acid sequence: CSANPSGSPLHF.

This clonotype has just a few counts. This chain joins TRBV7-9 and TRBJ2-2; perhaps TRBD1 as D (6 bases). V was shortened by 2 bases and J by 0 bases, with 10 bases between the two germline ends. Germline-derived CDR1 and CDR2 are SEHNR and FQNEAQ (reference sequence). The CDR3 is made up of 16 amino acids. CDR3 protein: CASSLFKGANTGELFF. The CDR3 DNA sequence: TGTGCCAGCAGCTTATTCAAGGGGGCGAACACCGGGGAGCTGTTTTTT.

The chain has TRBV5-5 and TRBJ2-5; D not resolved. V was pared by 4 bases and J by 0 bases, with 13 bases between. CDR3 length equals 15 residues. Germline V gene sequence: CDR1 SGHKS, CDR2 YYEKEE (reference sequence). CDR3 protein: CASSRIDPYQETQYF. The CDR3 DNA reads as TGTGCCAGCAGCCGGATAGACCCCTACCAAGAGACCCAGTACTTC.

The table lists this clonotype with many counts. The chain is built from TRBV28 and TRBJ2-5; perhaps D is TRBD1 or TRBD2 (6 bases each). The V and J ends lost 6 bases and 3 bases respectively, with 23 bases between them. The CDR3 spans 17 residues. The germline V gene encodes CDR1 MDHEN and CDR2 SYDVKM. CDR3 coding DNA: TGTGCCAGCAGCCTCGAGGGTAGGGGGGTACTGAAAGAGACCCAGTACTTC. Encoded protein: CASSLEGRGVLKETQYF.

This clonotype was seen more than once but under ten times. The CDR3 loop reads CASSVGPGESGELFF. As DNA, the CDR3 is TGTGCCAGCAGCGTCGGGCCAGGGGAGAGTGGGGAGCTGTTTTTT. The chain uses TRBV2 and TRBJ2-2, with D perhaps matching TRBD1 (6 bases). Germline lookup yields CDR1 SNHLY and CDR2 FYNNEI. V was pared by 6 bases and J by 8 bases, with 19 bases between. This CDR3 spans 15 amino acids.

This clonotype was seen only a few times. This chain joins TRBV7-9 and TRBJ2-3; D not certain. V was pared by 1 base and J by 7 bases, with 15 bases between. Germline assignment: CDR1 SEHNR and CDR2 FQNEAQ (reference sequence). This CDR3 has 15 residues. CDR3 in amino acids: CASSLGTVGANTQYF. CDR3 coding DNA: TGTGCCAGCAGCTTAGGGACGGTCGGCGCCAATACGCAGTATTTT. Filled out from reference TRBV7-9 and TRBJ2-3, the complete variable domain reads DTGVSQNPRHKITKRGQNVTFRCDPISEHNRLYWYRQTLGQGPEFLTYFQNEAQLEKSRLLSDRFSAERPKGSFSTLEIQRTEQGDSAMYLCASSLGTVGANTQYFGPGTRLTVL.

This clonotype was found a few times. This sequence joins TRBV24-1 and TRBJ2-1; 8 bases line up with TRBD2. V shed 4 bases, J shed 2 bases, and the junction held 9 bases outside the gene matches. Germline-derived CDR1 and CDR2 are KGHDR and SFDVKD. This CDR3 is built from 17 residues. CDR3 region: CATSDTARGGTYNEQFF. The CDR3 DNA sequence: TGTGCCACCAGTGACACCGCTCGGGGGGGCACCTACAATGAGCAGTTCTTC.

At least ten counts were recorded for this clonotype. This chain links TRBV4-1 with TRBJ2-2; D is undetermined. CDR1 is MGHRA and CDR2 is YSYEKL in the germline V gene. Trimming stripped 10 bases from V and 6 bases from J, with 9 bases between. There are 11 residues in the CDR3. The CDR3 region is CATRWAGELFF. CDR3 DNA: TGCGCCACGCGATGGGCCGGGGAGCTGTTTTTT.

This clonotype has only a few counts. For the CDR3, the DNA is TGCGCCAGCAGCCCCGGGGACAGCCAAGAGACCCAGTACTTC. Protein: CASSPGDSQETQYF. V usage is TRBV5-1 and J usage is TRBJ2-5; 7 bases line up with TRBD1. Unmatched junction bases numbered 4, after V lost 4 bases and J lost 1 base. Germline lookup yields CDR1 SGHRS and CDR2 YFSETQ. This CDR3 spans 14 amino acids.

This clonotype was counted at least ten times. It is unclear where the CDR3 begins or ends on the DNA, so no DNA is shown, and the CDR3 is as TCRdb lists it. This chain joins TRBV6-4 and TRBJ1-4. The CDR3 is 16 amino acids in total, end residues counted. Germline loops: CDR1 MRHNA, CDR2 SNTAGT. This CDR3 is CASPASYRQLMKNCFF.

In this sample, this clonotype turned up many times. The gene calls are TRBV12-3 or TRBV12-4 and TRBJ1-2; TRBD1 might be the D (5 bases). There are 13 residues in the CDR3. V was pared by 7 bases and J by 8 bases, with 17 bases between. The CDR3 loop reads CASNLLGGGGYTF. The CDR3 DNA is TGTGCCAGCAACCTCCTGGGGGGAGGCGGCTACACCTTC.

In this sample, this clonotype turned up a few times. The chain has TRBV11-1 and TRBJ2-7; 7 bases fit TRBD1. After removal of 5 bases from V and 1 base from J, the junction contained 2 bases not matched to a gene. CDR1 and CDR2 from the germline V gene are SGHAT and FQDESV (reference sequence). The CDR3 is made up of 13 amino acids. The CDR3 reads CASSTGQSYEQYF. DNA for the CDR3: TGTGCCAGCAGCACGGGACAGTCCTACGAGCAGTACTTC. Full variable domain (remainder filled in from reference TRBV11-1 and TRBJ2-7): EAEVAQSPRYKITEKSQAVAFWCDPISGHATLYWYRQILGQGPELLVQFQDESVVDDSQLPKDRFSAERLKGVDSTLKIQPAELGDSAMYLCASSTGQSYEQYFGPGTRLTVT.

The CDR3 protein is CSVEMGDQPQHF. DNA of the CDR3: TGCAGCGTTGAAATGGGAGATCAGCCCCAGCATTTT. The rearrangement links TRBV29-1 to TRBJ1-5; D gene uncertain. Germline values: CDR1 SQVTM, CDR2 ANQGSEA. The CDR3 sequence is 12 residues long. V gave up 2 bases and J gave up 5 bases, with 7 bases separating them.

In its sample, this clonotype was seen many times. This chain connects TRBV29-1 to TRBJ1-1; tentative D call: TRBD1 (5 bases). This CDR3 is built from 9 residues. Germline V gene lookup returns CDR1 SQVTM and CDR2 ANQGSEA. Trimming shortened V by 7 bases and J by 11 bases, and 11 bases separated the two germline ends. The CDR3 coding sequence is TGCAGCGCAAGCCCAGGGGCTTTCTTT. Translation: CSASPGAFF.

This clonotype was detected many times. The chain carries TRBV6-1 and TRBJ2-5; D not certain. V dropped 1 base and J dropped 3 bases, with 12 bases sitting between them. Germline V gene sequence: CDR1 MNHNS, CDR2 SASEGT. CDR3 size: 15 residues. The chain's CDR3 is CASSEVRTEKETQYF. In DNA form, the CDR3 reads TGTGCCAGCAGTGAAGTGAGGACGGAAAAAGAGACCCAGTACTTC.